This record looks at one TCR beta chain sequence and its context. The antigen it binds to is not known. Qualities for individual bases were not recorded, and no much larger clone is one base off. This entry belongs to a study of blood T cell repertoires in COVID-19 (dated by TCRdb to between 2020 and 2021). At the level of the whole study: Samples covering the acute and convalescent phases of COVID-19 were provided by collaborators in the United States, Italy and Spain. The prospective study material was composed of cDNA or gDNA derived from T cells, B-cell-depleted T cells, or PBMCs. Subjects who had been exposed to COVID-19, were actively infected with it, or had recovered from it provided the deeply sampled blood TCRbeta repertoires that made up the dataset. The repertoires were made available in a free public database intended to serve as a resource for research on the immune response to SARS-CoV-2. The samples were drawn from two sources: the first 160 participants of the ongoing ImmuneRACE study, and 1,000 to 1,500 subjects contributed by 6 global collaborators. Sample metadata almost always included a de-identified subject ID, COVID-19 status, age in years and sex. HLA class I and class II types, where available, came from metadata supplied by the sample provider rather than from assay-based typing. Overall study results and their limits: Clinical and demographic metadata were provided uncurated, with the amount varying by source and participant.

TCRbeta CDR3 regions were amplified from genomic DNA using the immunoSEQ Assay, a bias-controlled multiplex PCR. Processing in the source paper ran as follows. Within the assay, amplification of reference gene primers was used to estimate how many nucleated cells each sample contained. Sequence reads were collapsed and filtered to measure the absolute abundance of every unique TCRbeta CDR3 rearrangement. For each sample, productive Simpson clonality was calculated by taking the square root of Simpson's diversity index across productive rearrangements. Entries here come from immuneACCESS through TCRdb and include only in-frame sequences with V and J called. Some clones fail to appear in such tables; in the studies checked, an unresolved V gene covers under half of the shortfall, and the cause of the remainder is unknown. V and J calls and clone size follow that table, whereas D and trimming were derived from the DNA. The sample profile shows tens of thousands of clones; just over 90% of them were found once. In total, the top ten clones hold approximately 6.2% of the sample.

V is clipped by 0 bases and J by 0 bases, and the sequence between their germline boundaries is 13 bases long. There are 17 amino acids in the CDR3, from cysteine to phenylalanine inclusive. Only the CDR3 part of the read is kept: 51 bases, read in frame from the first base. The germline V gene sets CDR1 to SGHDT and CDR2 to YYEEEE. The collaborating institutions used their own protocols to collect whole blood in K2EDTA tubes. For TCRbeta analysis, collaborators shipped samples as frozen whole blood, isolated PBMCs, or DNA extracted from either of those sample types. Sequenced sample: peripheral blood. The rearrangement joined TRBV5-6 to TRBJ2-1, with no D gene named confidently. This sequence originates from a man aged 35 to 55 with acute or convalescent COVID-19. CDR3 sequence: CASSLEAGQSSYNEQFF. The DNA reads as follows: TGTGCCAGCAGCTTGGAAGCAGGCCAGAGCTCCTACAATGAGCAGTTCTTC.